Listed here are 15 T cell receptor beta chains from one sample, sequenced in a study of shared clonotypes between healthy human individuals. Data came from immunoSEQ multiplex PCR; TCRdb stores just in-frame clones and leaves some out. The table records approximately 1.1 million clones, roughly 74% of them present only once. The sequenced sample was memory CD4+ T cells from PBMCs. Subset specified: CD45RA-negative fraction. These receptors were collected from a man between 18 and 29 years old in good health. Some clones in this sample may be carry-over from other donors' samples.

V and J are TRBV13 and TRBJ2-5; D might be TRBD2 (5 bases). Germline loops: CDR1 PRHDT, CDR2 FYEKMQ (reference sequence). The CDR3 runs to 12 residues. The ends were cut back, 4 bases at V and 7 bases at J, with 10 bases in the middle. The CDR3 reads CASSYGVGTQYF. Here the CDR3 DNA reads TGTGCCAGCAGCTACGGGGTGGGGACCCAGTACTTC.

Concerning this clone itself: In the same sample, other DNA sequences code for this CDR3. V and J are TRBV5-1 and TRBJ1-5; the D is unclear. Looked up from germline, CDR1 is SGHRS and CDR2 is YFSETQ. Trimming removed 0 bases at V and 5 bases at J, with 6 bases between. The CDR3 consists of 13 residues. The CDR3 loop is CASSLEVDQPQHF. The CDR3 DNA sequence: TGCGCCAGCAGCTTGGAAGTTGATCAGCCCCAGCATTTT.

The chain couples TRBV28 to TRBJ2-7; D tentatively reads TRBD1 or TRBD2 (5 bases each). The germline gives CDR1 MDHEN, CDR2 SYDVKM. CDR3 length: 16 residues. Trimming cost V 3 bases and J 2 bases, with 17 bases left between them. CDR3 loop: CASSFLLGDGAYEQYF. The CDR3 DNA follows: TGTGCCAGCAGTTTTTTGCTAGGGGACGGAGCCTACGAGCAGTACTTC.

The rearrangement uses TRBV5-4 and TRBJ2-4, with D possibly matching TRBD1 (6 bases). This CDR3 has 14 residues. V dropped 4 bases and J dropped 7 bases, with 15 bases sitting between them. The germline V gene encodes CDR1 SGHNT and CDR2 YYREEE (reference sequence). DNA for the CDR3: TGTGCCAGCAGCCCGCGGCCCCAGGGGAACATTCAGTACTTC. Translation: CASSPRPQGNIQYF.

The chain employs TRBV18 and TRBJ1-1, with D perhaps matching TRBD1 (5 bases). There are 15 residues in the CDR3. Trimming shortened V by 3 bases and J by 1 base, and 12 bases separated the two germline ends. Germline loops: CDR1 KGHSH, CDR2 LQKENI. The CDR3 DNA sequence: TGTGCCAGCTCACCGAGAGGGACCGAGAACACTGAAGCTTTCTTT. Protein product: CASSPRGTENTEAFF.

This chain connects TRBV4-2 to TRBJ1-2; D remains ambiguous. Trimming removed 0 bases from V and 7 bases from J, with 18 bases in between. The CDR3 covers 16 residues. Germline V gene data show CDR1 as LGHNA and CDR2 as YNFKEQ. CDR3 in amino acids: CASSQESGRLIGGYTF. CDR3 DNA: TGTGCCAGCAGCCAAGAATCTGGACGTCTTATCGGTGGCTACACCTTC.

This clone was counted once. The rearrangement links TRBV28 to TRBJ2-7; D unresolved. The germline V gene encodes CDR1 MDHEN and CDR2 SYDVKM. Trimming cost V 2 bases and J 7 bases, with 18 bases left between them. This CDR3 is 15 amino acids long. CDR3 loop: CASSLDRQELREQYF. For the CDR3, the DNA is TGTGCCAGCAGTTTAGACCGGCAGGAGTTGAGGGAGCAGTACTTC. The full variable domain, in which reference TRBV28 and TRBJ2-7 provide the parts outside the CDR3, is DVKVTQSSRYLVKRTGEKVFLECVQDMDHENMFWYRQDPGLGLRLIYFSYDVKMKEKGDIPEGYSVSREKKERFSLILESASTNQTSMYLCASSLDRQELREQYFGPGTRLTVT.

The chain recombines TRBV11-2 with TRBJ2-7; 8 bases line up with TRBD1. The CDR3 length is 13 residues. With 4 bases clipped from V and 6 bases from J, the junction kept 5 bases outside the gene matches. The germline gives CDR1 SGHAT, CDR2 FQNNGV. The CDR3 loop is CASSSTGDSEQYF. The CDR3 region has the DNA TGTGCCAGCAGCTCGACAGGGGACTCCGAGCAGTACTTC.

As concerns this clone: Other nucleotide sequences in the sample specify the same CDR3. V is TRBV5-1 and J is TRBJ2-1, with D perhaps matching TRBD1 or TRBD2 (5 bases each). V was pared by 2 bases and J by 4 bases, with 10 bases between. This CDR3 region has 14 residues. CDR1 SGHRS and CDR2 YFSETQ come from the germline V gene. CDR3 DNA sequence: TGCGCCAGCAGCTTCCTAGCAGGGTACAATGAGCAGTTCTTC. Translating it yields CASSFLAGYNEQFF.

The CDR3 loop reads CASSYGQGANGYTF. The CDR3 DNA reads as TGTGCCAGCAGTTACGGACAGGGGGCAAATGGCTACACCTTC. The rearrangement uses TRBV6-6 and TRBJ1-2; 11 positions agree with TRBD1. The CDR3 contains 14 residues. Germline V gives CDR1 MNHNY, CDR2 SVGAGI (reference sequence). The V segment lost 2 bases and the J segment 6 bases; nucleotides outside the gene matches: 2.

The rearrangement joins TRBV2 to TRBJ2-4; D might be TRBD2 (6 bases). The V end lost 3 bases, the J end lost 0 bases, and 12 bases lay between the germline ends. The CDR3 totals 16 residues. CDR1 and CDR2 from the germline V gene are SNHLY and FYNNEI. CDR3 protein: CASSEGDSLAKNIQYF. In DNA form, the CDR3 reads TGTGCCAGCAGTGAGGGGGACTCCCTAGCCAAAAACATTCAGTACTTC.

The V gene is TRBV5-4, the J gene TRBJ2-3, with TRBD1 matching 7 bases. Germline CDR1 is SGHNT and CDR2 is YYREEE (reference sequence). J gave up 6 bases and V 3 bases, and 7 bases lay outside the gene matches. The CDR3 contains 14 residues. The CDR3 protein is CASSSGQVLDTQYF. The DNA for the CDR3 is TGTGCCAGCAGCTCCGGACAGGTCTTGGATACGCAGTATTTT.

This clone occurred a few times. In nucleotides, the CDR3 is TGTGCCAGCAGCCGGACAGGGAGCAGGAACACCATATATTTT. This translates into CASSRTGSRNTIYF. The rearrangement uses TRBV28 and TRBJ1-3; 8 positions match TRBD1. This CDR3 spans 14 amino acids. The trim removed 6 bases at V and 7 bases at J, leaving 8 bases unmatched. The germline V gene has CDR1 MDHEN and CDR2 SYDVKM.

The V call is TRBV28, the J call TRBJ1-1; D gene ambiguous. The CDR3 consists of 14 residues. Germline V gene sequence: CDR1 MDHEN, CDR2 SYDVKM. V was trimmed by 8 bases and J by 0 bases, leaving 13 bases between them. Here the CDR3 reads CASFPRALNTEAFF. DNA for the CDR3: TGTGCCAGCTTCCCTCGGGCCCTGAACACTGAAGCTTTCTTT.

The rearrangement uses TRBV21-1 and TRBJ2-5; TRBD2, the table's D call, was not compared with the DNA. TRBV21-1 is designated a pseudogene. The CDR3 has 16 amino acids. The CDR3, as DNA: TGTGCCAGCAGCAAAGGTTTCCAGCGGAGTGGTAAGACCCAGTACTTC. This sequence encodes CASSKGFQRSGKTQYF.